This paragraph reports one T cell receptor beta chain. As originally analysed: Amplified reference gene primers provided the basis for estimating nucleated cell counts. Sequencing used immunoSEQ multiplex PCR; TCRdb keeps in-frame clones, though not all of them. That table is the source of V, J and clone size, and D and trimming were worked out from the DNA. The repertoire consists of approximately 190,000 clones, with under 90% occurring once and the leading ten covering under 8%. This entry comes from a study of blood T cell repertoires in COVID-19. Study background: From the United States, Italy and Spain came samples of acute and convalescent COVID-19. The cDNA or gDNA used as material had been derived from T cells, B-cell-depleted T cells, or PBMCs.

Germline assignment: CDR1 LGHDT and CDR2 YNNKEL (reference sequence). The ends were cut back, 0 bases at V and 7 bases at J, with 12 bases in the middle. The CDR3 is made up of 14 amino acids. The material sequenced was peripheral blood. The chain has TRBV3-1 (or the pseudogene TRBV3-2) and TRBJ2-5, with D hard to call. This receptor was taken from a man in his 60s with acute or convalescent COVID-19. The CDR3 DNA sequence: TGTGCCAGCAGCCAAGAGGCCGGAGTCGGGACCCAGTACTTC. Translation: CASSQEAGVGTQYF.